Below are 30 T cell receptor beta chains sequenced from a single sample in a study of T cells after yellow fever vaccination. TCRdb passed the 5' RACE reads through MiXCR, listing each CDR3 protein once. The profile shows roughly 170,000 distinct CDR3 sequences, approximately 6.2% of them singletons. The specimen was CD4+ T cells sorted from PBMCs, collected on the day of the first yellow fever vaccination. The receptors here all came from a young man who received the YFV17D yellow fever vaccine.

The table lists this clonotype with many counts. The genes are TRBV12-3 or TRBV12-4 and TRBJ1-2; no clear D gene. The CDR3 length is 12 residues. V was trimmed by 3 bases and J by 7 bases, leaving 9 bases between them. The CDR3 DNA reads TGTGCCAGCAGTTTTAGGAGGGCTGGCTACACCTTC. Protein: CASSFRRAGYTF.

Many counts were recorded for this clonotype. The chain carries TRBV12-3 or TRBV12-4 and TRBJ1-1, with D perhaps TRBD1 (6 bases). V lost 7 bases and J lost 3, with 27 bases in between. The CDR3 spans 18 residues. CDR3 sequence (DNA): TGTGCCAGCAAACGTCGGAGCAGGGGCCTTACTGGGGACACTGAAGCTTTCTTT. Translation gives CASKRRSRGLTGDTEAFF.

This sequence joins TRBV14 and TRBJ1-1; D perhaps matches TRBD1 (6 bases). Germline-derived CDR1 and CDR2 are SGHDN and FVKESK. V dropped 3 bases and J dropped 8 bases, with 10 bases sitting between them. CDR3 length: 12 amino acids. CDR3 DNA sequence: TGTGCCAGCAGCCACCTTGGGGGCGAAGCTTTCTTT. This translates into CASSHLGGEAFF. Drawing the rest from reference TRBV14 and TRBJ1-1, the complete variable domain is EAGVTQFPSHSVIEKGQTVTLRCDPISGHDNLYWYRRVMGKEIKFLLHFVKESKQDESGMPNNRFLAERTGGTYSTLKVQPAELEDSGVYFCASSHLGGEAFFGQGTRLTVV.

This clonotype was seen more than once but under ten times. The J gene is TRBJ2-7, the V gene TRBV27; D possibly uses TRBD1 or TRBD2 (5 bases each). Germline lookup yields CDR1 MNHEY and CDR2 SMNVEV (reference sequence). The CDR3 spans 15 residues. The germline V and J ends were trimmed by 8 bases and 1 base, with 18 bases remaining between them. Here the CDR3 reads CASRGRALGSYEQYF. The CDR3 DNA follows: TGTGCCAGCCGGGGCCGAGCCCTAGGTTCCTACGAGCAGTACTTC.

This clonotype occurred many times. The rearrangement joins TRBV25-1 to TRBJ1-6, with D hard to call. This CDR3 is built from 13 residues. Germline lookup yields CDR1 MGHDK and CDR2 SYGVNS. V was shortened by 6 bases and J by 8 bases, with 11 bases between the two germline ends. The CDR3 reads CASRRGTDSPLHF. The CDR3, as DNA: TGTGCCAGCAGGCGAGGCACTGATTCACCCCTCCACTTT.

Many counts were recorded for this clonotype. The V and J genes are TRBV29-1 and TRBJ1-1; no firm D call. The CDR3 covers 10 residues. Germline V gives CDR1 SQVTM, CDR2 ANQGSEA. Trimming removed 4 bases from V and 3 bases from J, with 3 bases in between. CDR3 region: CSVGDTEAFF. The CDR3 nucleotides read TGCAGCGTTGGTGACACTGAAGCTTTCTTT.

The chain employs TRBV10-3 and TRBJ1-5; 7 bases fit TRBD1. With V trimmed by 1 base and J by 2 bases, 11 bases remained unmatched. CDR3 length: 18 amino acids. Per the germline V gene, CDR1 is ENHRY and CDR2 is SYGVKD. CDR3 loop: CAISEFRTGGFGNQPQHF. CDR3 DNA: TGTGCCATCAGTGAGTTCCGGACAGGAGGGTTCGGCAATCAGCCCCAGCATTTT.

This clonotype was observed a few times. This rearrangement joins TRBV20-1 to TRBJ2-1; D remains ambiguous. The CDR3 spans 14 residues. Germline loops: CDR1 DFQATT, CDR2 SNEGSKA (reference sequence). The V and J ends lost 0 bases and 7 bases respectively, with 13 bases between them. CDR3 region: CSARDSAERNEQFF. In DNA, the CDR3 is TGCAGTGCTAGAGATTCGGCGGAGCGTAATGAGCAGTTCTTC.

The rearrangement links TRBV5-1 to TRBJ2-2; no reliable D call. Germline loops: CDR1 SGHRS, CDR2 YFSETQ. This CDR3 contains 15 residues. Trimming removed 1 base from V and 0 bases from J, with 7 bases in between. Here the CDR3 DNA reads TGCGCCAGCAGCTTGCAGGAGCCGAACACCGGGGAGCTGTTTTTT. It is translated as CASSLQEPNTGELFF.

This clonotype appeared many times. The chain employs TRBV9 and TRBJ2-7; possible D gene TRBD2, 5 bases. Germline V lookup: CDR1 SGDLS, CDR2 YYNGEE. This CDR3 contains 15 residues. The ends were cut back, 0 bases at V and 6 bases at J, with 16 bases in the middle. The CDR3 DNA reads TGTGCCAGCAGCGTAGATGGGAGACCTAAAGCCGAGCAGTACTTC. Its protein product is CASSVDGRPKAEQYF.

In its sample, this clonotype was seen a few times. The chain carries TRBV11-2 and TRBJ2-5; D is unclear. Trimming took 1 base from V and 4 from J, leaving 7 bases between them. CDR1 is SGHAT and CDR2 is FQNNGV in the germline V gene. This CDR3 region has 13 residues. The CDR3 loop is CASSLAQRETQYF. CDR3 in DNA: TGTGCCAGCAGCTTAGCCCAGCGAGAGACCCAGTACTTC. Combining the CDR3 with reference TRBV11-2 and TRBJ2-5 gives the whole variable domain EAGVAQSPRYKIIEKRQSVAFWCNPISGHATLYWYQQILGQGPKLLIQFQNNGVVDDSQLPKDRFSAERLKGVDSTLKIQPAKLEDSAVYLCASSLAQRETQYFGPGTRLLVL.

This clonotype was detected ten times or more. V usage is TRBV7-2 and J usage is TRBJ1-2, with a weak D call TRBD1 (6 bases). The CDR3 is made up of 14 amino acids. The germline V gene has CDR1 SGHTA and CDR2 FQGNSA. Trimming left V 5 bases short and J 8 bases short, with 18 bases between. CDR3 in DNA: TGTGCCAGCAGCCCGATTCGGGGGGCTCGGGGCTACACCTTC. Its protein product is CASSPIRGARGYTF.

This clonotype occurred many times. The chain links TRBV5-1 to TRBJ2-7, with a tentative D call TRBD1 (6 bases). V dropped 4 bases and J dropped 7 bases, with 18 bases sitting between them. This CDR3 spans 14 amino acids. CDR1 is SGHRS and CDR2 is YFSETQ in the germline V gene. The CDR3 loop is CASSQVTGSQEQYF. The CDR3 region has the DNA TGCGCCAGCAGCCAGGTAACAGGGTCTCAAGAGCAGTACTTC.

The chain links TRBV2 to TRBJ2-6; D assignment may be TRBD1 or TRBD2 (5 bases each). This CDR3 region has 15 residues. V was shortened by 6 bases and J by 0 bases, with 9 bases between the two germline ends. Germline lookup yields CDR1 SNHLY and CDR2 FYNNEI. The CDR3 sequence: CASRRGFSGANVLTF. CDR3 nucleotides: TGTGCCAGCAGGAGGGGCTTCTCTGGGGCCAACGTCCTGACTTTC.

The chain combines TRBV28 with TRBJ1-4; 7 positions match TRBD1. V shed 10 bases and J 3 bases; nucleotides not matched to a gene: 5. CDR1 and CDR2 (germline): MDHEN, SYDVKM. This CDR3 spans 13 amino acids. The CDR3 here is CATLDRANEKLFF. Written as DNA, the CDR3 is TGTGCCACATTAGACAGGGCTAATGAAAAACTGTTTTTT.

This clonotype was counted at least ten times. This sequence joins TRBV7-3 and TRBJ2-1; TRBD1 aligns across 7 bases. Germline V CDR1 and CDR2: SGHTA, FQGTGA. The CDR3 length is 17 residues. J was trimmed by 7 bases and V by 3 bases; bases with no gene match: 15. CDR3 DNA sequence: TGTGCCAGCAGCTTTCTACCGGGACAGAGGGTTGAGAATGAGCAGTTCTTC. Translating gives CASSFLPGQRVENEQFF.

This clonotype was picked up a small number of times. The J gene is TRBJ1-1, the V gene TRBV7-3; possibly TRBD1 for D (6 bases). V was clipped by 5 bases and J by 7 bases, with 20 bases between them. The CDR3 loop spans 15 amino acids. The germline V gene has CDR1 SGHTA and CDR2 FQGTGA. CDR3 sequence reads: CASSPEPGQYVEAFF. The CDR3 coding sequence is TGTGCCAGCAGCCCGGAACCTGGACAGTATGTTGAAGCTTTCTTT.

This clonotype has just a few counts. One end of the junction is discordant with germline, which a read error may explain. The chain has TRBV6-5 and TRBJ2-3, with D hard to call. The CDR3 extends over 16 amino acids. Per the germline V gene, CDR1 is MNHEY and CDR2 is SVGAGI. The CDR3 reads CASSDSLSESTDTQYF. The CDR3 nucleotides are TGTGCCAGCAGTGACTCCCTCTCCGAGAGCACAGATACGCAGTATTTT.

At least ten counts were recorded for this clonotype. This chain connects TRBV20-1 to TRBJ2-5; D not certain. Germline CDR1 and CDR2: DFQATT and SNEGSKA (reference sequence). The CDR3 is made up of 13 amino acids. The CDR3 sequence is CSAPRSPRETQYF. The CDR3 region has the DNA TGCAGCGCCCCCCGGAGCCCACGGGAGACCCAGTACTTC.

The chain links TRBV7-3 to TRBJ2-7; 8 bases align to TRBD2. After removal of 5 bases from V and 7 bases from J, the junction contained 7 bases not matched to a gene. This CDR3 has 13 amino acids. CDR1 is SGHTA, CDR2 FQGTGA, per germline. The CDR3 spells CASSPGAGGEQYF. CDR3 coding DNA: TGTGCCAGCAGCCCCGGTGCGGGGGGTGAGCAGTACTTC.

This clonotype was counted many times. V is TRBV5-1 and J is TRBJ2-5; 8 bases agree with TRBD1. With 4 bases clipped from V and 2 bases from J, the junction kept 13 bases outside the gene matches. The CDR3 sequence is 17 residues long. The V gene's germline CDR1 is SGHRS and CDR2 YFSETQ. The CDR3 loop reads CASSPYAGTGEQETQYF. DNA of the CDR3: TGCGCCAGCAGCCCTTATGCCGGGACAGGAGAACAAGAGACCCAGTACTTC.

A remark on this clonotype: This may be a read error: a much more frequent sequence differs by one nucleotide. The chain uses TRBV29-1 and TRBJ2-7, with D perhaps matching TRBD1 (6 bases). The germline V gene encodes CDR1 SQVTM and CDR2 ANQGSEA. V was shortened by 1 base and J by 1 base, with 26 bases between the two germline ends. The CDR3 loop spans 19 amino acids. CDR3 sequence (DNA): TGCAGCGTTGAAGCCGGCTCAACTAGGACAGACTCTGATTCCTACGAGCAGTACGTC. As protein: CSVEAGSTRTDSDSYEQYV.

This clonotype was detected only a few times. The J gene is TRBJ2-7, the V gene TRBV29-1; D unclear. The germline CDR1 and CDR2 sequences are SQVTM and ANQGSEA. This CDR3 is 12 amino acids long. V shed 7 bases and J shed 4 bases, with 14 bases lying between them. CDR3 in DNA: TGCAGCGCCACGGGCCCCGGGTACGAGCAGTACTTC. As protein: CSATGPGYEQYF.

As for this clonotype: At one end the junction does not follow the germline gene, possibly because of a read error. The chain combines TRBV5-6 with TRBJ1-5, with TRBD1 matching 8 bases. Germline CDR1 and CDR2: SGHDT and YYEEEE. This CDR3 has 15 amino acids. In DNA form, the CDR3 reads TGTGACAGCAGCTTCGGCCAGGGGGCCGGACAGCCCCAGCATTTT. This sequence encodes CDSSFGQGAGQPQHF.

Of note for this clonotype: A read error is possible here, since a much larger clone lies one base away. The chain couples TRBV4-3 to TRBJ1-5, with 7 bases that match TRBD1. Trimming at V came to 3 bases and at J to 7 bases, leaving 6 bases not matched to a gene. This CDR3 is built from 14 residues. Germline CDR1 and CDR2: LGHNA and YSLEER. DNA for the CDR3: TGCGCCAGCAGCCAGGAACAGGGGAAGCAGCCCCAGCATTTT. As protein: CASSQEQGKQPQHF.

The sample holds a few counts of this clonotype. The genes are TRBV4-3 and TRBJ1-5; D perhaps matches TRBD1 (6 bases). The V gene's germline CDR1 is LGHNA and CDR2 YSLEER. The V and J ends lost 0 bases and 5 bases respectively, with 11 bases between them. The CDR3 totals 15 residues. For the CDR3, the DNA is TGCGCCAGCAGCCAAGATAAACAGGGACATCAGCCCCAGCATTTT. Protein sequence: CASSQDKQGHQPQHF.

This clonotype has ten or more counts. The rearrangement joins TRBV20-1 to TRBJ1-4; D gene ambiguous. V was shortened by 2 bases and J by 6 bases, with 10 bases between the two germline ends. CDR3 length equals 13 residues. Germline CDR1 is DFQATT and CDR2 is SNEGSKA (reference sequence). The CDR3 DNA reads TGCAGTGCTAGACGGGCGGTCCATGAAAAACTGTTTTTT. Protein product: CSARRAVHEKLFF.

The chain has TRBV18 and TRBJ1-2; the match to TRBD1 covers 7 bases. This CDR3 region has 15 residues. CDR1 and CDR2 from the germline V gene are KGHSH and LQKENI. The V gene end was trimmed by 6 bases and the J gene end by 5 bases; junction bases not matched to a gene: 12. The CDR3 DNA follows: TGTGCCAGCTCGCCAGGACGGGACAGCGTTTATGGCTACACCTTC. This gives the protein CASSPGRDSVYGYTF.

The table lists this clonotype with a few counts. This chain connects TRBV18 to TRBJ1-2; D is perhaps TRBD1 (6 bases). Germline V CDR1 and CDR2: KGHSH, LQKENI. Deletions cut 2 bases from V and 8 bases from J, with 12 bases between. This CDR3 contains 13 residues. CDR3 sequence (DNA): TGTGCCAGCTCACCAGCCCCAGGGGAAGGCTACACCTTC. Translated: CASSPAPGEGYTF.

The J gene is TRBJ2-1, the V gene TRBV20-1; 10 nucleotides match TRBD2. The CDR3 totals 14 residues. CDR1 is DFQATT, CDR2 SNEGSKA, per germline (reference sequence). Unmatched junction bases numbered 15, after V lost 7 bases and J lost 12 bases. The CDR3 DNA reads TGCAGTGTCACCCGTGGTAGCGGGGGGAGGGTGCAGTTCTTC. It codes for CSVTRGSGGRVQFF.